This T cell receptor (beta chain) emerged from a study of T-cell reconstitution after alpha-beta-depleted transplantation in children. This clonotype was picked up a small number of times. It was with unique molecular identifiers that the TCRbeta library was prepared. TCRdb itself ran the PCR reads through MiXCR, one entry per CDR3 protein. The data contain 350,000 to 400,000 distinct CDR3 sequences, about an eighth of them singletons. The CDR3 runs to 18 residues. Unmatched junction bases numbered 11, after V lost 5 bases and J lost 1 base. Germline CDR1 SGHVS, CDR2 FQNEAQ. The source was PBMCs, collected from the stem cell graft. This clonotype was obtained from a human donor who donated a stem cell graft to a child with Fanconi anemia. The gene calls are TRBV7-8 and TRBJ1-5, with TRBD1 identical over 10 bases. The CDR3 coding sequence is TGTGCCAGCAGCACGGGACAGGGGAGTAGGTGGAGCAATCAGCCCCAGCATTTT. This sequence encodes CASSTGQGSRWSNQPQHF.